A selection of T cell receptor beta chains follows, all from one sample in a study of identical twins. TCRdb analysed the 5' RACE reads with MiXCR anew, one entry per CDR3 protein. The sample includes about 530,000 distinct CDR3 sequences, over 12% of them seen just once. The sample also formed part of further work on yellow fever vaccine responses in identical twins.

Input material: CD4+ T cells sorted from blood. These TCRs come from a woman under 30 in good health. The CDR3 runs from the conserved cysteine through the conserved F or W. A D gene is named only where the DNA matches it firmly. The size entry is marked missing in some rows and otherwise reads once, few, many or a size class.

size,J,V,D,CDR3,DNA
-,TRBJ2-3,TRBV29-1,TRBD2,CSVESRRLAGRGTDTQYF,TGCAGCGTTGAGTCCCGTCGGCTAGCGGGGCGAGGCACAGATACGCAGTATTTT
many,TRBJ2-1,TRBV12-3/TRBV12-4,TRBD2,CASSLRLAGVNEQFF,TGTGCCAGCAGTTTAAGACTAGCGGGAGTCAATGAGCAGTTCTTC
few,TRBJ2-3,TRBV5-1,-,CASSSDRPRTDTQYF,TGCGCCAGCAGCTCCGACCGGCCCCGCACAGATACGCAGTATTTT
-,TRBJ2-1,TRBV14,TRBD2,CASSHEGRLAGENEQFF,TGTGCCAGCAGCCACGAAGGGAGACTAGCGGGAGAGAATGAGCAGTTCTTC
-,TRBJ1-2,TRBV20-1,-,CSAPGGGFNYGYTF,TGCAGTGCTCCTGGGGGGGGGTTTAACTATGGCTACACCTTC
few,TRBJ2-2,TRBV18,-,CASKGDLNTGELFF,TGTGCCAGCAAAGGGGACTTGAACACCGGGGAGCTGTTTTTT
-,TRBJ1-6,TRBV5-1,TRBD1,CASSLQGAESPLHF,TGCGCCAGCAGCTTGCAGGGGGCGGAATCACCCCTCCACTTT
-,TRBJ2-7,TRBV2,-,CASREGSGSYEQYF,TGTGCCAGCAGGGAGGGTAGCGGATCCTACGAGCAGTACTTC
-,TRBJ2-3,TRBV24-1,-,CATSDYGGAGDTQYF,TGTGCCACCAGTGATTATGGGGGAGCGGGAGATACGCAGTATTTT
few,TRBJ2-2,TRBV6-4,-,CASSIRTDTGELFF,TGTGCCAGCAGTATACGGACAGACACCGGGGAGCTGTTTTTT
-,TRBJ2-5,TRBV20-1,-,CSARVPGAKKETQYF,TGCAGTGCTAGAGTACCCGGGGCCAAGAAAGAGACCCAGTACTTC
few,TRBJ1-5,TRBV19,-,CASTDQNQPQHF,TGTGCCAGTACGGACCAAAATCAGCCCCAGCATTTT
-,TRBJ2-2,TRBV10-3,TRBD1,CAIPGQFTGELFF,TGTGCCATACCGGGACAGTTCACCGGGGAGCTGTTTTTT
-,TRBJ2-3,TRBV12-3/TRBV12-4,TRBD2,CASSPIRLAGHTDTQYF,TGTGCCAGCAGTCCAATTCGACTAGCGGGACACACAGATACGCAGTATTTT
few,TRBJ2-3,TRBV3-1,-,CASSHGPDTQYF,TGTGCCAGCAGCCATGGTCCAGATACGCAGTATTTT
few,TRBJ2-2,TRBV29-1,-,CSVPKGGGSNTGELFF,TGCAGCGTCCCCAAGGGCGGGGGCTCGAACACCGGGGAGCTGTTTTTT
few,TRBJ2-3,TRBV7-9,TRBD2,CASSGGLAGGSDTQYF,TGTGCCAGCAGCGGTGGACTAGCGGGGGGTTCAGATACGCAGTATTTT
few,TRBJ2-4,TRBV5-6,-,CASSLQGPKNIQYF,TGTGCCAGCAGCTTGCAGGGTCCCAAAAACATTCAGTACTTC
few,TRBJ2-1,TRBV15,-,CATSRDFAGTYNEQFF,TGTGCCACCAGCAGAGATTTTGCGGGGACATACAATGAGCAGTTCTTC
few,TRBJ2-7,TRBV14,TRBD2,CASRTGLAPGEQYF,TGTGCCAGCAGAACGGGACTAGCGCCGGGGGAGCAGTACTTC
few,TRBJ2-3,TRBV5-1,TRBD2,CASSIPGTSGLRDTQYF,TGCGCCAGCAGCATCCCCGGGACTAGCGGTCTCAGGGATACGCAGTATTTT
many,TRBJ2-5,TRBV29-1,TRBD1,CSDLTGETQYF,TGCAGCGACCTGACAGGGGAGACCCAGTACTTC
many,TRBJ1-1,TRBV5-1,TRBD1,CASSVIGGGGNEAFF,TGCGCCAGCAGCGTGATTGGAGGGGGCGGGAATGAAGCTTTCTTT
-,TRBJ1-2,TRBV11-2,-,CASSLDLRQGGSGYTF,TGTGCCAGCAGCTTAGATCTGCGGCAGGGAGGCTCTGGCTACACCTTC
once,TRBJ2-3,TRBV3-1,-,CASRPRIGVLIDTQYF,TGTGCCAGCAGGCCCCGGATAGGAGTACTTATAGATACGCAGTATTTT
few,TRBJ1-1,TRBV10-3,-,CAISETGLNTEAFF,TGTGCCATCAGTGAAACAGGGTTGAACACTGAAGCTTTCTTT
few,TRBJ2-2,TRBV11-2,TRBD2,CASSLDTLAGATGELFF,TGTGCCAGCAGCTTAGATACCCTAGCGGGGGCAACCGGGGAGCTGTTTTTT
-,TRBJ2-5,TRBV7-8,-,CASSPGTSKATQYF,TGTGCCAGCAGCCCAGGGACAAGCAAGGCGACCCAGTACTTC
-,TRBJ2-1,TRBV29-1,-,CSVEGGSREQFF,TGCAGCGTTGAAGGAGGAAGTCGTGAGCAGTTCTTC
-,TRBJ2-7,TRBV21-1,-,CASTFPWLVVYEQYF,TGTGCCAGCACCTTCCCGTGGCTAGTGGTCTACGAGCAGTACTTC
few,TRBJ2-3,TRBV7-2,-,CASSTDHTDTQYF,TGTGCCAGCAGCACAGACCACACAGATACGCAGTATTTT
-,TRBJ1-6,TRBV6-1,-,CASSEHTDSPLHF,TGTGCCAGCAGTGAACACACCGATTCACCCCTCCACTTT
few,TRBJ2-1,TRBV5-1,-,CASSLSGPREQFF,TGCGCCAGCAGCCTTAGCGGACCCCGTGAGCAGTTCTTC
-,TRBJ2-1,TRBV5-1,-,CASARVQRDNEQFF,TGCGCCAGTGCTCGCGTGCAGAGAGACAATGAGCAGTTCTTC
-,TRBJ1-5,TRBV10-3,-,CASGQSNQPQHF,TGTGCCAGCGGACAGAGCAATCAGCCCCAGCATTTT